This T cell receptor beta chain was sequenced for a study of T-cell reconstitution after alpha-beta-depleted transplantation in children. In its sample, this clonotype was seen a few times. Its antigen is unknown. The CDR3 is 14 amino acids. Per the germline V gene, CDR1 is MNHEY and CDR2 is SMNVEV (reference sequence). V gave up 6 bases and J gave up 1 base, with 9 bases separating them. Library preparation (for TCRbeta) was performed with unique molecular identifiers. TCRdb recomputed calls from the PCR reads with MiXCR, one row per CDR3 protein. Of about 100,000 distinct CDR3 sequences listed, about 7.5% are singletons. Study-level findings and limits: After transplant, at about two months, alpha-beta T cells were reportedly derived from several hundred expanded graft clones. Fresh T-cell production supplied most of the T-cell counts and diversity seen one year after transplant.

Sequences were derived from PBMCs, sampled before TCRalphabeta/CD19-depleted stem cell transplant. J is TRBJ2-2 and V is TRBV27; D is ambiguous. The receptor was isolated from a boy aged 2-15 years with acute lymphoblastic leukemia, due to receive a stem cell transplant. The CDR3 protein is CASSPRLNTGELFF. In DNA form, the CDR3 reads TGTGCCAGCAGCCCACGTTTGAACACCGGGGAGCTGTTTTTT.